Detailed here is one T cell receptor (beta chain). Its antigen is currently unknown. The sample comes from a study of shared clonotypes between healthy human individuals. The CDR3 extends over 17 amino acids. Germline values: CDR1 MNHEY, CDR2 SMNVEV (reference sequence). The V gene lost 5 bases and the J gene lost 4 bases, with 23 bases spanning the gap. Healthy and HIV-negative, the adult donors had no recent acute infections or vaccinations. Study-level points and caveats: Naive CD4 clonotypes were shared across a handful of donors at about 5%.

Deep was the level at which the assay was run. The authors' processing: ImmunoSEQ gave junction-only sequences without quality scores, so filtering differed. TCRdb keeps only in-frame clones here, not all; method: immunoSEQ multiplex PCR. The V and J calls and clone size were taken over from that table, and D and trimming were inferred from the DNA. The sample contains about 1.5 million clones, about 96% of which appear only once. Sequencing was carried out using naive CD4+ T cells sorted from blood. The subset was: CD45RA+ positively selected. The chain joins TRBV27 to TRBJ1-2; the D gene is possibly TRBD1 (5 bases). The source of this sequence is a young man in good health. The CDR3 here is CASSGRGVFAEVYGYTF. CDR3 bases: TGTGCCAGCAGTGGCCGGGGGGTTTTTGCTGAGGTCTATGGCTACACCTTC.